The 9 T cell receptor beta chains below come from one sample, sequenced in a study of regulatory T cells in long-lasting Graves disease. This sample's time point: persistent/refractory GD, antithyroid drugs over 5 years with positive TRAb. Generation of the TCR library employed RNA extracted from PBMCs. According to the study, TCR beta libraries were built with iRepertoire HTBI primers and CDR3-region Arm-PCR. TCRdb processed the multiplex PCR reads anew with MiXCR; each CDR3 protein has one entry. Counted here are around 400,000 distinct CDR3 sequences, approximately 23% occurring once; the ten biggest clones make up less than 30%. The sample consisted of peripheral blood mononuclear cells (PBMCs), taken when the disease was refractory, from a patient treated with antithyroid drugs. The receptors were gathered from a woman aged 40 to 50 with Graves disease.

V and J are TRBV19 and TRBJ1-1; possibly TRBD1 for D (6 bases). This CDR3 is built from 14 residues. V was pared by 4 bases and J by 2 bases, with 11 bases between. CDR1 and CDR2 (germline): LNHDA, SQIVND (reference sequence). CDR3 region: CASSKDGGNTEAFF. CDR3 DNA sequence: TGTGCCAGTAGTAAAGACGGGGGCAACACTGAAGCTTTCTTT.

CDR3 region: CASSFGLAQYEQYF. DNA of the CDR3: TGTGCCAGCAGCTTCGGGCTAGCGCAATACGAGCAGTACTTC. The chain carries TRBV13 and TRBJ2-7; tentatively, D is TRBD2 (6 bases). Germline CDR1 reads PRHDT; CDR2 reads FYEKMQ (reference sequence). This CDR3 is 14 amino acids long. Trimming removed 3 bases at V and 4 bases at J, with 13 bases between.

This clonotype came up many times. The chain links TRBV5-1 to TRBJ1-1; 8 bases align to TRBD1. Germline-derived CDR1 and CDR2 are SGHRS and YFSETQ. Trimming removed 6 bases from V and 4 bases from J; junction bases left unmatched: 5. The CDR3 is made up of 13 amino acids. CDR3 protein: CASTRTGTTEAFF. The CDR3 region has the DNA TGCGCCAGCACCCGGACAGGGACCACTGAAGCTTTCTTT.

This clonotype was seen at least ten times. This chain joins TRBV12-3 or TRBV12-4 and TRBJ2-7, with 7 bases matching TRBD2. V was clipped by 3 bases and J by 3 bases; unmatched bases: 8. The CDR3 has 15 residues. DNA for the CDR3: TGTGCCAGCAGTTTCGCCGGTGCTAGCGGCTACGAGCAGTACTTC. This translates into CASSFAGASGYEQYF.

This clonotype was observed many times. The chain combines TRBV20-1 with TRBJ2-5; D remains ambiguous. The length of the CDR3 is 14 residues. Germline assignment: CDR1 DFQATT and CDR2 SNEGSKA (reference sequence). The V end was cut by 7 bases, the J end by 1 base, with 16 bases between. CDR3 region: CSVPQRASQETQYF. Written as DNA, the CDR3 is TGCAGTGTCCCGCAGCGCGCGTCCCAAGAGACCCAGTACTTC.

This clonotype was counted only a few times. The CDR3: CASSIFTTETDTQYF. The CDR3 bases are TGTGCCAGTAGTATTTTTACGACAGAGACAGATACGCAGTATTTT. The chain joins TRBV19 to TRBJ2-3; tentative D call: TRBD1 (5 bases). CDR1 is LNHDA and CDR2 is SQIVND in the germline V gene (reference sequence). The CDR3 length is 15 residues. V was pared by 3 bases and J by 3 bases, with 13 bases between.

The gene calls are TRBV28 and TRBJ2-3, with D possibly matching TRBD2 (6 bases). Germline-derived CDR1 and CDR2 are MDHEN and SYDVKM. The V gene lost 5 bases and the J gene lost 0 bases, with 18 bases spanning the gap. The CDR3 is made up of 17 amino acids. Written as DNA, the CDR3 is TGTGCCAGCAGTGACAGCTTAGCGGATACTAGCACAGATACGCAGTATTTT. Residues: CASSDSLADTSTDTQYF.

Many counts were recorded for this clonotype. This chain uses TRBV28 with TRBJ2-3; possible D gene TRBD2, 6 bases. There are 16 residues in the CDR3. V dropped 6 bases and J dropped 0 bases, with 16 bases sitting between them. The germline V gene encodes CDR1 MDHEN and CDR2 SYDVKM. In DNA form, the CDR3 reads TGTGCCAGCAGGTCTTTACTAGCAATAAGCACAGATACGCAGTATTTT. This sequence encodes CASRSLLAISTDTQYF.

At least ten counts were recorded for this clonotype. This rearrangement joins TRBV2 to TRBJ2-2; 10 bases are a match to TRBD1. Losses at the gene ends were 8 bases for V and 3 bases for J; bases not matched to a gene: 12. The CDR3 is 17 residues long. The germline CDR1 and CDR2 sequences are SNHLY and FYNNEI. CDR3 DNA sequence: TGTGCCAGCCGGGAGATGCCAGGGACAGGGGACACCGGGGAGCTGTTTTTT. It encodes CASREMPGTGDTGELFF.